This T cell receptor (beta chain) was recorded in a study of graft-versus-host responses after intestinal transplantation. Looking at the study overall: Transplants were multivisceral, liver-intestinal, or isolated intestinal. Tacrolimus plus steroids were given to all recipients for roughly 3 years, preceded by anti-thymocyte globulin induction.

The method was immunoSEQ multiplex PCR; TCRdb's version includes in-frame clones alone and lacks a portion of them. The table shows 12,000 or so clones, with approximately 90% occurring only once. Losses at the gene ends were 3 bases for V and 0 bases for J; bases not matched to a gene: 1. Germline-derived CDR1 and CDR2 are WSHSY and SAAADI. The CDR3 covers 14 residues. As for time point: postoperative day 105 after intestinal transplantation (dayNNNN = postoperative day). Sequencing used PBMCs, obtained 105 days after intestinal transplantation. The source is a human patient who received an intestinal transplant, so some T cells may come from the graft donor. This sequence joins TRBV10-2 and TRBJ2-7; 8 bases fit TRBD2. This CDR3 reads CASSETSGSYEQYF. CDR3 nucleotide sequence: TGCGCCAGCAGTGAAACTAGCGGCTCCTACGAGCAGTACTTC.